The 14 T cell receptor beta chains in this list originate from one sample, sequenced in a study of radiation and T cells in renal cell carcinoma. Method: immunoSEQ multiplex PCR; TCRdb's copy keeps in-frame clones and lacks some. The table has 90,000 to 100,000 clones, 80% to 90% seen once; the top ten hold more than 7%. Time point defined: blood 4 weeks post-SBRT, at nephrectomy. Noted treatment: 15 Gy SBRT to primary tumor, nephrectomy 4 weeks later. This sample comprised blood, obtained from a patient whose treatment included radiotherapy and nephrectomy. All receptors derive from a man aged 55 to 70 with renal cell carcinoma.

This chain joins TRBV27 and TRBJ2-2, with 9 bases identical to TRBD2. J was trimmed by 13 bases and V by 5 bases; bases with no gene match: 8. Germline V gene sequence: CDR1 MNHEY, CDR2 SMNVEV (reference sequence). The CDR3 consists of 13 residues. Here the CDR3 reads CASSLTSGSGLFF. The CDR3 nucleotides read TGTGCCAGCAGTCTCACTAGCGGGTCCGGGCTGTTTTTT.

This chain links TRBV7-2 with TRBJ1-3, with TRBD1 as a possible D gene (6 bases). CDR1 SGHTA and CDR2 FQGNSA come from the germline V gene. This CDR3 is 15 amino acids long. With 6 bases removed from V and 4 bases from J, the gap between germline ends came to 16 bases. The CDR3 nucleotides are TGTGCCAGCAGGTACACAGGGAGGGCCGGAAACACCATATATTTT. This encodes CASRYTGRAGNTIYF. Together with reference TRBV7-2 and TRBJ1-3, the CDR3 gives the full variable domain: GAGVSQSPSNKVTEKGKDVELRCDPISGHTALYWYRQSLGQGLEFLIYFQGNSAPDKSGLPSDRFSAERTGGSVSTLTIQRTQQEDSAVYLCASRYTGRAGNTIYFGEGSWLTVV.

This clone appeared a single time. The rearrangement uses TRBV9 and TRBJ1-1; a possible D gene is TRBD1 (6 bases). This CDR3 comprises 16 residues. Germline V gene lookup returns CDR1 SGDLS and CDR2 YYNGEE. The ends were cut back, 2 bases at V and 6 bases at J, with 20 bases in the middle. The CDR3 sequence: CASSVHREEALPEAFF. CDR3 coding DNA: TGTGCCAGCAGCGTCCACAGGGAAGAAGCTCTCCCTGAAGCTTTCTTT.

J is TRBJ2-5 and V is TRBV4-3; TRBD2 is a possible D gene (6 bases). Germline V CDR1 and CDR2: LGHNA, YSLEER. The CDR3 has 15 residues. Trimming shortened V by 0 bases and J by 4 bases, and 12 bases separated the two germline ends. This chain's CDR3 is CASSQDLAGTETQYF. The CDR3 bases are TGCGCCAGCAGCCAAGATCTTGCGGGAACAGAGACCCAGTACTTC.

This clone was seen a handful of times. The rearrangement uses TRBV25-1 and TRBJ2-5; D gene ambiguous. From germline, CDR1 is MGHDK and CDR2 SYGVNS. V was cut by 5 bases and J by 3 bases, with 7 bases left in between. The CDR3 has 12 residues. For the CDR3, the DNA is TGTGCCAGCAGTAGGCTGGAAGAGACCCAGTACTTC. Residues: CASSRLEETQYF.

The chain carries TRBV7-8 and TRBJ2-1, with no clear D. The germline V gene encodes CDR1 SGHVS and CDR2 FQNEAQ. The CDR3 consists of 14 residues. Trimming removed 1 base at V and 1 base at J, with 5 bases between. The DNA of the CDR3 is TGTGCCAGCAGCTTAGGACGGTCCTACAATGAGCAGTTCTTC. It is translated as CASSLGRSYNEQFF.

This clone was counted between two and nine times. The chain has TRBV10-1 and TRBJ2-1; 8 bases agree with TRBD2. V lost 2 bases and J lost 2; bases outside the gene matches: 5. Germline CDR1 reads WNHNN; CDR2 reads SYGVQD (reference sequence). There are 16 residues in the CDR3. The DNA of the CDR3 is TGCGCCAGCAGTGAGGTTGGACTAGCCACCTACAATGAGCAGTTCTTC. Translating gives CASSEVGLATYNEQFF.

CDR3: CASSYNSNQPQHF. The CDR3 DNA reads as TGTGCCAGCAGTTACAACAGCAATCAGCCCCAGCATTTT. The chain employs TRBV6-6 and TRBJ1-5; D gene uncertain. Germline V gene sequence: CDR1 MNHNY, CDR2 SVGAGI (reference sequence). The CDR3 loop spans 13 amino acids. Trimming shortened V by 2 bases and J by 1 base, and 3 bases separated the two germline ends.

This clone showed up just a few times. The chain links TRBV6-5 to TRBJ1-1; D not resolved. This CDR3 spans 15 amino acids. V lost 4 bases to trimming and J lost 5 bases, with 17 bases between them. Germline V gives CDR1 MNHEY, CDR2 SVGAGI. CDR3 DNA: TGTGCCAGCAGTTCAAAGGCGGGAATTGGTACTGAAGCTTTCTTT. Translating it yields CASSSKAGIGTEAFF.

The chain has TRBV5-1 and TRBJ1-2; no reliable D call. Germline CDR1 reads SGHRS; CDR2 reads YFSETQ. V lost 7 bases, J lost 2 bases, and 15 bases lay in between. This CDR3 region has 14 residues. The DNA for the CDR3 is TGCGCCAGCCATGAGGCGACCAGGAACTATGGCTACACCTTC. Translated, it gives CASHEATRNYGYTF.

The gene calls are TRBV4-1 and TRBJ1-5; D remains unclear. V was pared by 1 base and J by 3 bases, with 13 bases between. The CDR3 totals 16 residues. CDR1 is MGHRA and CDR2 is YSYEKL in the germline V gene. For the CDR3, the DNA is TGCGCCAGCAGCCAAGGTCTCGGGGAGATCAATCAGCCCCAGCATTTT. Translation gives CASSQGLGEINQPQHF.

The CDR3 loop reads CASRPDGVVVGELFF. In DNA, the CDR3 is TGCGCCAGCAGACCGGACGGAGTGGTTGTCGGGGAGCTGTTTTTT. The rearrangement uses TRBV5-1 and TRBJ2-2, with D unresolved. The V gene lost 5 bases and the J gene lost 7 bases, with 18 bases spanning the gap. The CDR3 contains 15 residues. Germline assignment: CDR1 SGHRS and CDR2 YFSETQ.

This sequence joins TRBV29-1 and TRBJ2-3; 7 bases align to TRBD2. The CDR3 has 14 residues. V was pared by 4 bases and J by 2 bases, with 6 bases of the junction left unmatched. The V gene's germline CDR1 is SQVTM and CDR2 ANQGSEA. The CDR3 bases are TGCAGCGTTGCCCCCAGGGACTACACAGATACGCAGTATTTT. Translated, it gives CSVAPRDYTDTQYF.

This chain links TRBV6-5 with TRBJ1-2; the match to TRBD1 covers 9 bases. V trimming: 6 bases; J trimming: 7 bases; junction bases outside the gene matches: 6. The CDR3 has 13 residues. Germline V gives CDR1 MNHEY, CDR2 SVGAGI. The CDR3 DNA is TGTGCCAGCAGACGGGACAGGGAAGCTGGCTACACCTTC. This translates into CASRRDREAGYTF.